This T cell receptor beta chain was found in a study of beta chain features in type 1 diabetes. Findings and limits, study-wide: Relative to healthy donors, patients appeared to have naive, central memory and Treg TCRB repertoires that were more similar. For Type 1 diabetes patients, all four CD4+ subsets carried TCRB CDR3s that were moderately but significantly shorter.

Since all of the isolated RNA was reverse transcribed, expressed TCRB transcripts were what got sequenced. Sequencing used immunoSEQ multiplex PCR; TCRdb keeps in-frame clones, though not all of them. The top ten clones hold about 0.012% of a sample with approximately 260,000 clones, 24% of them seen once. The V gene's germline CDR1 is SGDLS and CDR2 YYNGEE. V lost 2 bases, J lost 4 bases, and 13 bases lay in between. The CDR3 is 14 amino acids. A few counts support this clone. Its antigen is not known. The sample taken for sequencing was naive CD4+ T cells from blood. This sequence originates from a woman aged 25 to 39 with type 1 diabetes. The rearrangement links TRBV9 to TRBJ2-7; D gene uncertain. The CDR3 DNA reads TGTGCCAGCAGCGTTTCGGCAGACAATTACGAGCAGTACTTC. It encodes CASSVSADNYEQYF. The full variable domain, rest sourced from reference TRBV9 and TRBJ2-7, is DSGVTQTPKHLITATGQRVTLRCSPRSGDLSVYWYQQSLDQGLQFLIQYYNGEERAKGNILERFSAQQFPDLHSELNLSSLELGDSALYFCASSVSADNYEQYFGPGTRLTVT.